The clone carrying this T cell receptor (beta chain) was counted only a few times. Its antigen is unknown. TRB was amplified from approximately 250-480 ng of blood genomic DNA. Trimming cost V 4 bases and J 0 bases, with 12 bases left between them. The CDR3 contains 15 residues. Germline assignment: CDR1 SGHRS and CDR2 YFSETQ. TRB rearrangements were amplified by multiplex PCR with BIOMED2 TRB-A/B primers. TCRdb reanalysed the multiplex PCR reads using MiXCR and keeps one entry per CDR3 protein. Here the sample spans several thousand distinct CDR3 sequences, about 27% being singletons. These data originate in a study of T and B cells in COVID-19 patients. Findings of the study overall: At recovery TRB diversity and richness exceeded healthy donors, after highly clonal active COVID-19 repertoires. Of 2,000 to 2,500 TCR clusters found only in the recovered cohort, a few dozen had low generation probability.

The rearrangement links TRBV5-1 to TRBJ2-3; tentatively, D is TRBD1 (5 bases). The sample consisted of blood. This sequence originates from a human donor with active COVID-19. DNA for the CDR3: TGCGCCAGCAGCATGACAGCGACTAGCACAGATACGCAGTATTTT. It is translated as CASSMTATSTDTQYF.